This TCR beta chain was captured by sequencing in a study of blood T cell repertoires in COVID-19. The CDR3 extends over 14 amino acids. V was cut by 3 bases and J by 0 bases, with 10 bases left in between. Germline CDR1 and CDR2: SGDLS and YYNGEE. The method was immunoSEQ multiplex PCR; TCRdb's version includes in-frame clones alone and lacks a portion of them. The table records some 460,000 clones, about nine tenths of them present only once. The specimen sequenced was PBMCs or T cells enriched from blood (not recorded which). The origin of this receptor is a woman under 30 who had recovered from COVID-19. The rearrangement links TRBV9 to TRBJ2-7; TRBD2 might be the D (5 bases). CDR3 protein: CASSGADSSYEQYF. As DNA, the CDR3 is TGTGCCAGCAGCGGAGCGGACTCCTCCTACGAGCAGTACTTC.